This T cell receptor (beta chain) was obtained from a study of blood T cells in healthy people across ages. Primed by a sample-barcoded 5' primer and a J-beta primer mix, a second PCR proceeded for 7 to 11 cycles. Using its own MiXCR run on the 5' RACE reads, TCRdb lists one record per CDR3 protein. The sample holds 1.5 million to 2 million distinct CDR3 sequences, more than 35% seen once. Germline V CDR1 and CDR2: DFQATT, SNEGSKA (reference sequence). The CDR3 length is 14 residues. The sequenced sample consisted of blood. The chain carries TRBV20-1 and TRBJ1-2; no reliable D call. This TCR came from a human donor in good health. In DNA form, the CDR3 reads TGCAGCGCACAAGGCGCGTTAGGGAGCTATGGCTACACCTTC. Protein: CSAQGALGSYGYTF.